This TCR beta chain was sequenced for a study of blood T cell repertoires in COVID-19. On the study more broadly: Samples came from the United States, Italy and Spain, spanning acute and convalescent COVID-19.

Profiled with immunoSEQ multiplex PCR; TCRdb holds only in-frame clones, not every one. The sample holds around 300,000 clones, under 90% seen once. The ends were cut back, 6 bases at V and 7 bases at J, with 19 bases in the middle. This CDR3 region has 16 residues. CDR1 MNHNY and CDR2 SVGAGI come from the germline V gene (reference sequence). The TCR sequence derives from a woman in her fifties or sixties who had recovered from COVID-19. The sequencing sample was made of peripheral blood. V usage is TRBV6-6 and J usage is TRBJ1-6, with D possibly being TRBD1 (5 bases). The CDR3 coding sequence is TGTGCCAGCAGCCGAACCACGCAGGGCCCCAATTCACCCCTCCACTTT. Its protein is CASSRTTQGPNSPLHF.